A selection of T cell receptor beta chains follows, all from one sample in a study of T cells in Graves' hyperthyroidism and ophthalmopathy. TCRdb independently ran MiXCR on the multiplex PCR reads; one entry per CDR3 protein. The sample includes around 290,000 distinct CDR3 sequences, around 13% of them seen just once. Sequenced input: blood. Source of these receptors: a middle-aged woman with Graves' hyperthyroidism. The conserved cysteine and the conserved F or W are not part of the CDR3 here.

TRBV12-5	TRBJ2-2	ASAQGPRELF
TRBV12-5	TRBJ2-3	ASGLLILSDRIDTQY
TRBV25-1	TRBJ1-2	ASSEYGRDGYT
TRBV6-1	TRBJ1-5	ASNLGDVAQPQH
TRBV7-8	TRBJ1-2	ASSLHRQGQYGYT
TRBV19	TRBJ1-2	ASRKLGSGGYT
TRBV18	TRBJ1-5	ASSWGGTANNQPQH
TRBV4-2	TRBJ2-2	ASRQGIQGNTGELF
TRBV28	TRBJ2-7	ASSFQGIGSYEQY
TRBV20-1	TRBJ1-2	SPWTGSYT
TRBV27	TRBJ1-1	ASSLRGDSLNTEAF
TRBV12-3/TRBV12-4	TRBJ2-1	ASSSTVNEQF
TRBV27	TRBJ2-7	ASKLRADYYEQY
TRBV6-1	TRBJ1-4	ASSNPTTFEKLF
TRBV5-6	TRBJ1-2	ASSGDRTYGYT
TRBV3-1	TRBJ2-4	ASSQETVGIQY
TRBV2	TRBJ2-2	ASSEALGTGELF
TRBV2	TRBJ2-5	ASKMDSRMTQY
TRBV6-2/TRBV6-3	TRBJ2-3	ASSYTRDSWRDTQY
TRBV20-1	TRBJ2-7	SARGLAGKGYEQY
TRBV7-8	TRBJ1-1	ASTPWTGATNTEAF
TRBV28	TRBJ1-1	ASRRGGFGEAF
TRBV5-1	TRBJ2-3	ASKIWGGSTDTQY
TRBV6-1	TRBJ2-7	ASVNPVGDKLYEQY
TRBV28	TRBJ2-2	ASTGGNTGELF
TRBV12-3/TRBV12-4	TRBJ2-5	ASSFWGEQETQY
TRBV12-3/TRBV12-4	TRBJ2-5	ASNLATSGTTRGETQY
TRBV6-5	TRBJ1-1	ASSYSEPGQGASTEAF
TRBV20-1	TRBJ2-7	SARDRRYYEQY
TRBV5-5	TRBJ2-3	ASRLGLAGDTQY
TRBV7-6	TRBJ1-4	ASSASYNEKLF
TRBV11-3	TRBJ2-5	ASSPRLAGVETQY
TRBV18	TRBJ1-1	ASSPGMDTEAF
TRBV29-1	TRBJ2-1	SVGDWNEQF
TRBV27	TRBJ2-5	ASGLQGGETQY
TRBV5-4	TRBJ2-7	ASSLGGLAGITYEQY
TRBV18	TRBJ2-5	ASSLGQGETQY
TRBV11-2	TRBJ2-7	ASSYSGSSFYEQY
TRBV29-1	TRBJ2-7	RGKLQQINYYEQY
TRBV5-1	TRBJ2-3	ASSRDSLGDTQY
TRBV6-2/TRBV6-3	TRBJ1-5	ASSYLLGRNSNQPQH
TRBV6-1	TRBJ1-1	ASSSLQILNTEAF
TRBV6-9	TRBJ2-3	ASSYGLDLSSDTQY
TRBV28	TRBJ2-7	ASSRRRYEQY